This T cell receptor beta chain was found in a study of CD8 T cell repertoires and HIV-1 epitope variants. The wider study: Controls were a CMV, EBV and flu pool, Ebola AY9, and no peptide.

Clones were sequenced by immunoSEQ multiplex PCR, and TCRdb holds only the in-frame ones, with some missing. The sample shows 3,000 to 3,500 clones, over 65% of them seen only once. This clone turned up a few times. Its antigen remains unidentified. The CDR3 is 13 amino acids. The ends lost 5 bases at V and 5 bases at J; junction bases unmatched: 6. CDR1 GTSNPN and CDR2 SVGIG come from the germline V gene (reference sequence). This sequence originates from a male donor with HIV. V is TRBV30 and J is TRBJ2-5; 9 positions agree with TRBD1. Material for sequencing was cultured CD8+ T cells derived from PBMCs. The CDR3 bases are TGTGCCTGGCAGGACAGGGGCGGGGAGACCCAGTACTTC. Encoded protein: CAWQDRGGETQYF. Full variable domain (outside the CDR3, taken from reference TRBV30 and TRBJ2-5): SQTIHQWPATLVQPVGSPLSLECTVEGTSNPNLYWYRQAAGRGLQLLFYSVGIGQISSEVPQNLSASRPQDRQFILSSKKLLLSDSGFYLCAWQDRGGETQYFGPGTRLLVL.